These 26 T cell receptor beta chains were sequenced from one sample in a study of T cell responses to AZD1222 COVID-19 vaccine. The method was immunoSEQ multiplex PCR; TCRdb's version includes in-frame clones alone and lacks a portion of them. The sample includes 110,000 to 150,000 clones, around 90% of them seen just once. The sample was peripheral blood, taken on day 0 of AZD1222 vaccination. These receptors all come from an adult in good health.

The chain couples TRBV5-6 to TRBJ1-6; 7 bases are shared with TRBD1. Germline CDR1 SGHDT, CDR2 YYEEEE. This CDR3 comprises 16 residues. With 4 bases clipped from V and 8 bases from J, the junction kept 12 bases outside the gene matches. CDR3 coding DNA: TGTGCCAGCAGCCCCCTGGACAGGCCGGTCTATTCACCCCTCCACTTT. Its translation is CASSPLDRPVYSPLHF.

The V and J genes are TRBV5-3 and TRBJ2-3, with 7 bases matching TRBD1. TRBV5-3 qualifies as an ORF whose function is uncertain. The CDR3 contains 15 residues. V was pared by 0 bases and J by 6 bases, with 7 bases of the junction left unmatched. CDR3 coding DNA: TGTGCCAGAAGCTTGGAAGACAGGGTATCGGATACGCAGTATTTT. Translated: CARSLEDRVSDTQYF.

The chain recombines TRBV7-3 with TRBJ1-1; D is unresolved. V gave up 1 base and J gave up 1 base, with 10 bases separating them. CDR1 is SGHTA and CDR2 is FQGTGA in the germline V gene. The CDR3 contains 15 residues. The CDR3 DNA is TGTGCCAGCAGCTTAATCCCAGGCCCGAACACTGAAGCTTTCTTT. It encodes CASSLIPGPNTEAFF.

The genes are TRBV5-1 and TRBJ1-1; 8 bases align to TRBD1. V trimming: 3 bases; J trimming: 1 base; junction bases outside the gene matches: 2. The CDR3 runs to 14 residues. CDR1 and CDR2 (germline): SGHRS, YFSETQ. CDR3 DNA sequence: TGCGCCAGCAGCTGGGGGACAGGGAACACTGAAGCTTTCTTT. Translated: CASSWGTGNTEAFF.

The chain joins TRBV7-2 to TRBJ1-5; TRBD1 matches 9 bases. CDR3 length: 15 amino acids. Trimming removed 6 bases from V and 1 base from J; junction bases left unmatched: 4. The germline V gene has CDR1 SGHTA and CDR2 FQGNSA. The CDR3 DNA is TGTGCCAGCAGTTTACAGGGGGCAAGCAATCAGCCCCAGCATTTT. Encoded protein: CASSLQGASNQPQHF.

The V and J genes are TRBV11-2 and TRBJ2-3, with TRBD1 as a possible D gene (6 bases). The germline V and J ends were trimmed by 5 bases and 2 bases, with 17 bases remaining between them. The CDR3 consists of 16 residues. Germline CDR1 reads SGHAT; CDR2 reads FQNNGV. CDR3 protein: CASSPTGTLTTDTQYF. The CDR3 DNA reads TGTGCCAGCAGCCCTACGGGGACATTGACCACAGATACGCAGTATTTT.

The chain has TRBV9 and TRBJ1-3; no firm D call. The CDR3 is made up of 14 amino acids. Germline V lookup: CDR1 SGDLS, CDR2 YYNGEE. Trimming left V 0 bases short and J 1 base short, with 5 bases between. CDR3 protein: CASSVAVSGNTIYF. DNA for the CDR3: TGTGCCAGCAGCGTAGCAGTTTCTGGAAACACCATATATTTT.

The chain joins TRBV11-1 to TRBJ2-7, with D possibly TRBD1 on 5 matching bases. Per germline, CDR1 SGHAT and CDR2 FQDESV (reference sequence). This CDR3 spans 15 amino acids. V lost 5 bases and J lost 0, with 14 bases in between. Written as DNA, the CDR3 is TGTGCCAGCAGCCGCGGACATTCTAGCTCCTACGAGCAGTACTTC. Translated, it gives CASSRGHSSSYEQYF.

The chain carries TRBV7-9 and TRBJ1-5; 8 nucleotides agree with TRBD1. After removal of 6 bases from V and 9 bases from J, the junction contained 10 bases not matched to a gene. Germline CDR1 is SEHNR and CDR2 is FQNEAQ (reference sequence). CDR3 length: 14 amino acids. CDR3 in amino acids: CASSLQGEIGPQHF. The DNA of the CDR3 is TGTGCCAGCAGTTTACAGGGGGAGATTGGGCCCCAGCATTTT.

In its sample, this clone was seen once. The CDR3 region has the DNA TGTGCCAGCAATGGACAGGGGTATGGCTACACCTTC. Its protein is CASNGQGYGYTF. The chain has TRBV6-5 and TRBJ1-2, with 9 bases aligning to TRBD1. Losses at the gene ends were 7 bases for V and 5 bases for J; bases not matched to a gene: 2. In germline, CDR1 is MNHEY, CDR2 SVGAGI. This CDR3 has 12 amino acids.

This rearrangement joins TRBV19 to TRBJ1-1; unclear D gene. The CDR3 consists of 14 residues. Trimming shortened V by 8 bases and J by 2 bases, and 15 bases separated the two germline ends. CDR1 and CDR2 (germline): LNHDA, SQIVND (reference sequence). CDR3 in amino acids: CASLAGGSNTEAFF. CDR3 DNA: TGTGCCAGTTTGGCGGGTGGCTCAAACACTGAAGCTTTCTTT.

This chain joins TRBV5-5 and TRBJ1-2; 7 positions match TRBD1. V lost 0 bases to trimming and J lost 4 bases; unmatched junction nucleotides: 9. This CDR3 has 16 residues. Germline CDR1 is SGHKS and CDR2 is YYEKEE (reference sequence). This CDR3 is CASSLGTGSNIYGYTF. The CDR3 region has the DNA TGTGCCAGCAGCTTGGGGACAGGATCTAACATCTATGGCTACACCTTC. The full variable domain, in which reference TRBV5-5 and TRBJ1-2 provide the parts outside the CDR3, is DAGVTQSPTHLIKTRGQQVTLRCSPISGHKSVSWYQQVLGQGPQFIFQYYEKEERGRGNFPDRFSARQFPNYSSELNVNALLLGDSALYLCASSLGTGSNIYGYTFGSGTRLTVV.

The gene calls are TRBV11-2 and TRBJ2-3; D call uncertain. The CDR3 runs 16 residues. Germline V gene sequence: CDR1 SGHAT, CDR2 FQNNGV. V lost 1 base, J lost 8 bases, and 19 bases lay in between. The DNA for the CDR3 is TGTGCCAGCAGCTTAGCGGTGTATATACCCTCCCCTACGCAGTATTTT. As protein: CASSLAVYIPSPTQYF.

The rearrangement links TRBV9 to TRBJ2-1, with 10 bases that match TRBD2. Germline CDR1 and CDR2: SGDLS and YYNGEE. The CDR3 loop spans 14 amino acids. J was trimmed by 6 bases and V by 6 bases; bases with no gene match: 6. The CDR3 loop is CASNTLAGTNEQFF. The CDR3 bases are TGTGCCAGCAACACACTAGCGGGGACCAATGAGCAGTTCTTC.

The V and J genes are TRBV6-2 or TRBV6-3 and TRBJ1-5, with D uncertain. Between the trimmed V and J ends, which lost 4 bases and 0 bases, there was a span of 7 bases. This CDR3 region has 14 residues. The germline CDR1 and CDR2 sequences are MNHEY and SVGEGT. The CDR3 nucleotides read TGTGCCAGCAGTTGGACGGATAGCAATCAGCCCCAGCATTTT. Protein sequence: CASSWTDSNQPQHF.

The V and J genes are TRBV18 and TRBJ2-2, with D possibly matching TRBD2 (7 bases). Germline loops: CDR1 KGHSH, CDR2 LQKENI. The CDR3 length is 16 residues. Trimming removed 6 bases from V and 3 bases from J, with 17 bases in between. CDR3 DNA sequence: TGTGCCAGCTCGTCGGCGGCGGGGGCGTACACCGGGGAGCTGTTTTTT. It yields the protein CASSSAAGAYTGELFF. The variable domain in full, completed from reference TRBV18 and TRBJ2-2, reads NAGVMQNPRHLVRRRGQEARLRCSPMKGHSHVYWYRQLPEEGLKFMVYLQKENIIDESGMPKERFSAEFPKEGPSILRIQQVVRGDSAAYFCASSSAAGAYTGELFFGEGSRLTVL.

V is TRBV6-5 and J is TRBJ2-2, with D uncertain. CDR1 is MNHEY, CDR2 SVGAGI, per germline. Trimming took 1 base from V and 0 from J, leaving 6 bases between them. This CDR3 spans 15 amino acids. The CDR3 sequence: CASSYWQTNTGELFF. CDR3 DNA: TGTGCCAGCAGTTACTGGCAGACGAACACCGGGGAGCTGTTTTTT.

Written as DNA, the CDR3 is TGTGCCAGTAGTGCCAACAGGGACTCAAGAGGAAACACCATATATTTT. Protein product: CASSANRDSRGNTIYF. The rearrangement joins TRBV19 to TRBJ1-3; D is perhaps TRBD1 (6 bases). The V gene lost 5 bases and the J gene lost 4 bases, with 18 bases spanning the gap. This CDR3 is built from 16 residues. CDR1 and CDR2 (germline): LNHDA, SQIVND (reference sequence).

The chain combines TRBV6-5 with TRBJ1-5; D may be TRBD1 (6 bases). CDR3 length: 15 residues. Trimming took off 6 bases at V and 0 bases at J, with 12 bases between the two ends. Germline lookup yields CDR1 MNHEY and CDR2 SVGAGI. DNA of the CDR3: TGTGCCAGCAGCCCCACAGGGAGTAGCAATCAGCCCCAGCATTTT. The encoded protein is CASSPTGSSNQPQHF.

The chain has TRBV5-1 and TRBJ1-1; 8 positions agree with TRBD1. The trim removed 4 bases at V and 6 bases at J, leaving 8 bases unmatched. The CDR3 has 14 residues. CDR1 is SGHRS and CDR2 is YFSETQ in the germline V gene. CDR3 nucleotide sequence: TGCGCCAGCAGCGGCAGGACAGGGAATCCTGAAGCTTTCTTT. It specifies CASSGRTGNPEAFF.

This clone has a handful of counts. The V and J genes are TRBV18 and TRBJ1-4; unclear D gene. The CDR3 has 13 residues. V was pared by 0 bases and J by 8 bases, with 7 bases between. Looked up from germline, CDR1 is KGHSH and CDR2 is LQKENI. As DNA, the CDR3 is TGTGCCAGCTCACCACCCGACGGGGAAAAACTGTTTTTT. Translating it yields CASSPPDGEKLFF.

The gene calls are TRBV6-2 or TRBV6-3 and TRBJ1-1, with TRBD1 as a possible D gene (6 bases). This CDR3 contains 16 residues. V was pared by 0 bases and J by 2 bases, with 13 bases between. The germline V gene has CDR1 MNHEY and CDR2 SVGEGT. The CDR3 nucleotides are TGTGCCAGCAGTTACTCGGCTTGGACAGTTAACACTGAAGCTTTCTTT. Protein product: CASSYSAWTVNTEAFF.

This chain joins TRBV27 and TRBJ2-5, with a weak D call TRBD1 (5 bases). CDR3 length equals 14 residues. Deletions cut 6 bases from V and 4 bases from J, with 15 bases between. Germline assignment: CDR1 MNHEY and CDR2 SMNVEV (reference sequence). CDR3 in DNA: TGTGCCAGCAGCTACGGACATTCCCCAGAGACCCAGTACTTC. This codes for CASSYGHSPETQYF.

This rearrangement joins TRBV12-3 or TRBV12-4 to TRBJ2-1, with TRBD2 matching 9 bases. Trimming at V came to 7 bases and at J to 15 bases, leaving 13 bases not matched to a gene. The CDR3 runs to 13 residues. CDR3 DNA sequence: TGTGCCAGCACCACCAGGCGGGGGGGGGCGAGGTTCTTC. It codes for CASTTRRGGARFF.

The chain joins TRBV13 to TRBJ2-3; weak D call: TRBD2 (5 bases). This CDR3 has 15 residues. Germline V gene sequence: CDR1 PRHDT, CDR2 FYEKMQ (reference sequence). Between the trimmed V and J ends, which lost 5 bases and 0 bases, there was a span of 12 bases. CDR3 sequence: CASSLTRTSTDTQYF. CDR3 DNA sequence: TGTGCCAGCAGCCTGACACGGACTAGCACAGATACGCAGTATTTT.

The J gene is TRBJ2-3, the V gene TRBV5-6; 8 positions match TRBD1. Germline CDR1 SGHDT, CDR2 YYEEEE. This CDR3 has 16 amino acids. With 0 bases clipped from V and 4 bases from J, the junction kept 7 bases outside the gene matches. The CDR3 DNA is TGTGCCAGCAGCTTGGTCGACAGGGGAGAACCAGATACGCAGTATTTT. Translated: CASSLVDRGEPDTQYF.